Sequencing of this T cell receptor beta chain was carried out in a study of control samples from healthy donors and cancer patients. CDR3 length: 15 amino acids. V was clipped by 8 bases and J by 6 bases; unmatched bases: 3. Germline-derived CDR1 and CDR2 are MNHEY and SVGAGI. Assay used: immunoSEQ multiplex PCR; TCRdb lists only in-frame clones, some missing. This table has approximately 140,000 clones, around 94% appearing once. The clonotype was recovered from a man aged 40-50 years in good health. This chain joins TRBV6-5 and TRBJ2-2; 16 bases line up with TRBD2. What was sequenced was blood. CDR3 in DNA: TGTGCCAGCCGGGGACTAGCGGGAGGGTCCGGGGAGCTGTTTTTT. This encodes CASRGLAGGSGELFF.